These 24 T cell receptor beta chains share one sample of origin, sequenced in a study of blood T cell repertoires in COVID-19. TCRdb keeps only in-frame clones here, not all; method: immunoSEQ multiplex PCR. This table holds 200,000 to 300,000 clones, 70% to 90% found once. Sequenced sample: peripheral blood. The receptors come from a woman aged 60-75 years with COVID-19, enrolled during active disease.

The chain carries TRBV5-5 and TRBJ2-1, with D maybe TRBD2 (7 bases). The CDR3 loop spans 13 amino acids. The germline V gene has CDR1 SGHKS and CDR2 YYEKEE (reference sequence). Trimming took 5 bases from V and 8 from J, leaving 14 bases between them. As DNA, the CDR3 is TGTGCCAGCAGATCCACGGGGGGCGATGAGCAGTTCTTC. Encoded protein: CASRSTGGDEQFF.

The chain combines TRBV6-6 with TRBJ2-5; no reliable D call. CDR1 is MNHNY and CDR2 is SVGAGI in the germline V gene (reference sequence). V was pared by 5 bases and J by 0 bases, with 7 bases between. There are 13 residues in the CDR3. The DNA for the CDR3 is TGTGCCAGCAGTCCCAGGAACCAAGAGACCCAGTACTTC. It is translated as CASSPRNQETQYF.

This chain joins TRBV30 and TRBJ2-7, with D perhaps TRBD2 (7 bases). V was pared by 4 bases and J by 6 bases, with 19 bases between. The CDR3 length is 14 residues. CDR1 and CDR2 (germline): GTSNPN, SVGIG (reference sequence). The CDR3 bases are TGTGCCTGGAAAAGGGGGAGGGCCTCAGGCGAGCAGTACTTC. Amino acids: CAWKRGRASGEQYF.

The chain couples TRBV19 to TRBJ1-4; D not certain. This CDR3 region has 16 residues. CDR1 is LNHDA, CDR2 SQIVND, per germline (reference sequence). V was trimmed by 3 bases and J by 5 bases, leaving 16 bases between them. The CDR3 DNA sequence: TGTGCCAGTAGTATTAGTCATACCCTACCGAATGAAAAACTGTTTTTT. It yields the protein CASSISHTLPNEKLFF.

The chain recombines TRBV5-5 with TRBJ1-4; 7 bases map to TRBD1. V shed 4 bases and J 1 base; nucleotides not matched to a gene: 4. The CDR3 consists of 15 residues. CDR1 is SGHKS and CDR2 is YYEKEE in the germline V gene (reference sequence). This CDR3 reads CASSDNRGTNEKLFF. The CDR3 DNA sequence: TGTGCCAGCAGCGACAACAGGGGAACTAATGAAAAACTGTTTTTT.

The chain joins TRBV2 to TRBJ1-2; 10 positions agree with TRBD1. V was clipped by 6 bases and J by 4 bases; unmatched bases: 5. Per the germline V gene, CDR1 is SNHLY and CDR2 is FYNNEI. This CDR3 is 14 amino acids long. The CDR3 sequence is CASRTGGRFYGYTF. The CDR3 DNA sequence: TGTGCCAGCAGGACAGGGGGCAGATTCTATGGCTACACCTTC. Full variable domain (missing parts from reference TRBV2 and TRBJ1-2): EPEVTQTPSHQVTQMGQEVILRCVPISNHLYFYWYRQILGQKVEFLVSFYNNEISEKSEIFDDQFSVERPDGSNFTLKIRSTKLEDSAMYFCASRTGGRFYGYTFGSGTRLTVV.

V is TRBV7-2 and J is TRBJ1-2, with a possible D match to TRBD1 (6 bases). Per germline, CDR1 SGHTA and CDR2 FQGNSA. V lost 2 bases and J 3 bases, leaving 13 bases between the germline ends. This CDR3 has 15 residues. Here the CDR3 reads CASSLRGGGDYGYTF. The CDR3 DNA follows: TGTGCCAGCAGCTTAAGGGGCGGGGGCGACTATGGCTACACCTTC.

This clone came up once. The chain carries TRBV28 and TRBJ1-1, with 9 bases aligning to TRBD1. V lost 3 bases and J lost 7; bases outside the gene matches: 6. The CDR3 runs to 14 residues. CDR1 is MDHEN, CDR2 SYDVKM, per germline. CDR3 sequence reads: CASSLSGQGIEAFF. As DNA, the CDR3 is TGTGCCAGCAGTTTGTCGGGACAGGGAATTGAAGCTTTCTTT.

The chain couples TRBV28 to TRBJ1-2; 7 bases are a match to TRBD1. Germline-derived CDR1 and CDR2 are MDHEN and SYDVKM. V lost 6 bases to trimming and J lost 5 bases; unmatched junction nucleotides: 9. The CDR3 is 14 residues long. In DNA form, the CDR3 reads TGTGCCAGCAGGCTCGAGAGGGGGCAGTATGGCTACACCTTC. Amino acid sequence: CASRLERGQYGYTF.

The rearrangement uses TRBV28 and TRBJ1-2, with D unresolved. The germline V gene has CDR1 MDHEN and CDR2 SYDVKM. Trimming took 9 bases from V and 0 from J, leaving 20 bases between them. The CDR3 runs to 16 residues. The CDR3, as DNA: TGTGCCAGTAGATCATCGGCTAGGAGCGCTAACTATGGCTACACCTTC. It yields the protein CASRSSARSANYGYTF.

The rearrangement uses TRBV6-2 or TRBV6-3 and TRBJ2-2; 8 positions agree with TRBD2. J gave up 2 bases and V 4 bases, and 12 bases lay outside the gene matches. The CDR3 runs 18 residues. Germline V gene data show CDR1 as MNHEY and CDR2 as SVGEGT. CDR3 sequence reads: CASSSRGGSGINTGELFF. In nucleotides, the CDR3 is TGTGCCAGCAGTTCTAGGGGGGGTAGCGGGATCAACACCGGGGAGCTGTTTTTT.

The V gene is TRBV19, the J gene TRBJ1-2; TRBD1 might be the D (5 bases). Germline values: CDR1 LNHDA, CDR2 SQIVND (reference sequence). The CDR3 spans 15 residues. Trimming shortened V by 1 base and J by 1 base, and 10 bases separated the two germline ends. The CDR3 spells CASSIGQNLNYGYTF. Written as DNA, the CDR3 is TGTGCCAGTAGTATAGGACAGAACCTTAACTATGGCTACACCTTC.

This clone was seen a handful of times. V and J are TRBV2 and TRBJ1-1; TRBD1 matches at 7 bases. The CDR3 runs 14 residues. V lost 5 bases and J lost 1; bases outside the gene matches: 4. The germline gives CDR1 SNHLY, CDR2 FYNNEI. The CDR3 loop reads CASSNRDRNTEAFF. The CDR3 bases are TGTGCCAGCAGTAACCGGGACAGGAACACTGAAGCTTTCTTT.

CDR3 protein: CASSRDSGNEQFF. The DNA of the CDR3 is TGTGCCAGCAGCCGGGACTCAGGCAATGAGCAGTTCTTC. The gene calls are TRBV5-4 and TRBJ2-1, with a tentative D call TRBD2 (6 bases). Trimming stripped 4 bases from V and 6 bases from J, with 11 bases between. Per the germline V gene, CDR1 is SGHNT and CDR2 is YYREEE (reference sequence). This CDR3 spans 13 amino acids.

This clone has a single count. The V call is TRBV27, the J call TRBJ1-3; D may be TRBD1 (5 bases). The CDR3 loop spans 15 amino acids. Deletions cut 3 bases from V and 0 bases from J, with 9 bases between. Per germline, CDR1 MNHEY and CDR2 SMNVEV (reference sequence). The CDR3 region is CASSFRGNSGNTIYF. The CDR3 DNA sequence: TGTGCCAGCAGTTTTCGGGGGAACTCTGGAAACACCATATATTTT.

V and J are TRBV28 and TRBJ1-2, with D possibly TRBD1 on 5 matching bases. V gave up 6 bases and J gave up 2 bases, with 10 bases separating them. CDR3 size: 13 residues. Germline V gene lookup returns CDR1 MDHEN and CDR2 SYDVKM. The CDR3 DNA sequence: TGTGCCAGCAGCTTGACAGCGAACTATGGCTACACCTTC. The encoded protein is CASSLTANYGYTF.

The V gene is TRBV4-1, the J gene TRBJ2-5; D not certain. The germline V gene encodes CDR1 MGHRA and CDR2 YSYEKL. The CDR3 consists of 14 residues. Trimming left V 1 base short and J 2 bases short, with 8 bases between. CDR3 coding DNA: TGCGCCAGCAGCCAAGTTGCGGAACAAGAGACCCAGTACTTC. This encodes CASSQVAEQETQYF.

The chain uses TRBV7-2 and TRBJ1-3, with 7 bases lining up with TRBD1. J was trimmed by 7 bases and V by 5 bases; bases with no gene match: 2. Germline-derived CDR1 and CDR2 are SGHTA and FQGNSA. This CDR3 has 12 residues. CDR3 DNA sequence: TGTGCCAGCAGCCCGACAGGGAACACCATATATTTT. Its translation is CASSPTGNTIYF.

The chain links TRBV19 to TRBJ2-2; possible D gene TRBD1, 6 bases. CDR1 LNHDA and CDR2 SQIVND come from the germline V gene (reference sequence). V was clipped by 9 bases and J by 5 bases, with 19 bases between them. There are 15 residues in the CDR3. This CDR3 reads CASRGQLAYTGELFF. CDR3 nucleotide sequence: TGTGCCAGCAGAGGACAGCTTGCTTATACCGGGGAGCTGTTTTTT.

The rearrangement uses TRBV28 and TRBJ2-7; no definite D call. Trimming removed 3 bases from V and 3 bases from J, with 6 bases in between. The germline V gene has CDR1 MDHEN and CDR2 SYDVKM. The CDR3 is 12 amino acids. CDR3 in amino acids: CASSFNGYEQYF. CDR3 sequence (DNA): TGTGCCAGCAGTTTTAACGGCTACGAGCAGTACTTC.

The chain combines TRBV2 with TRBJ1-6; weak D call: TRBD1 (5 bases). Germline CDR1 reads SNHLY; CDR2 reads FYNNEI. The length of the CDR3 is 15 residues. Trimming pared 7 bases from V and 5 bases from J, leaving 15 bases between. Here the CDR3 DNA reads TGTGCCAGCATTCGGTGGCAGGGCAATAATTCACCCCTCCACTTT. Protein: CASIRWQGNNSPLHF. The variable domain in full, completed from reference TRBV2 and TRBJ1-6, reads EPEVTQTPSHQVTQMGQEVILRCVPISNHLYFYWYRQILGQKVEFLVSFYNNEISEKSEIFDDQFSVERPDGSNFTLKIRSTKLEDSAMYFCASIRWQGNNSPLHFGNGTRLTVT.

The chain joins TRBV30 to TRBJ2-7; 7 bases agree with TRBD2. The CDR3 spans 11 residues. The V and J ends lost 8 bases and 2 bases, in that order; junction bases with no gene match: 3. CDR1 and CDR2 (germline): GTSNPN, SVGIG (reference sequence). DNA for the CDR3: TGTGCCACTAGCGCAGCCTACGAGCAGTACTTC. Translation: CATSAAYEQYF.

The V gene is TRBV18, the J gene TRBJ1-1, with 8 nucleotides matching TRBD1. The V gene end was trimmed by 4 bases and the J gene end by 11 bases; junction bases not matched to a gene: 9. This CDR3 comprises 13 residues. In germline, CDR1 is KGHSH, CDR2 LQKENI. The CDR3 DNA reads TGTGCCAGCTCACTCGGACAGGGCGATGGGGCTTTCTTT. This gives the protein CASSLGQGDGAFF.

This clone is a singleton in its sample. The J gene is TRBJ2-7, the V gene TRBV15; 11 bases map to TRBD2. The V and J ends lost 6 bases and 6 bases, in that order; junction bases with no gene match: 7. From germline, CDR1 is LNHNV and CDR2 YYDKDF (reference sequence). This CDR3 has 14 amino acids. CDR3 nucleotide sequence: TGTGCCACCAGTCCTGGGACTAGCGGTACCGAGCAGTACTTC. Its translation: CATSPGTSGTEQYF.